What follows is one TCR beta chain and its context. Its matching antigen is unknown. The data were taken from a study of cytomegalovirus exposure and HLA in healthy donors. General study results and limits: Serostatus for CMV was the only available immune exposure information.

The primer mix had 60 Vbeta and 13 Jbeta primers. Here immunoSEQ multiplex PCR was the method, and the copy in TCRdb shows in-frame clones only, minus some. This table has some 120,000 clones, approximately 68% appearing once. Although they were nominally healthy when sampled, donors likely had unrecorded immune exposures. CDR1 is MNHEY, CDR2 SMNVEV, per germline (reference sequence). Losses at the gene ends were 1 base for V and 2 bases for J; bases not matched to a gene: 4. The CDR3 is 15 amino acids. Sequencing used PBMCs. This receptor was taken from a man aged 25-40 years in good health and CMV-seropositive. The chain recombines TRBV27 with TRBJ2-5; 7 positions agree with TRBD1. The CDR3 is CASSLLGTAQETQYF. The CDR3 coding sequence is TGTGCCAGCAGTTTATTAGGGACAGCACAAGAGACCCAGTACTTC.